These T cell receptor beta chains were read from a single sample in a study of Ad26.COV2.S vaccination and SARS-CoV-2 variants. Clones were read by immunoSEQ multiplex PCR, and TCRdb kept only the in-frame ones, dropping some. The sample has approximately 460,000 clones, about nine tenths seen once; the top ten hold 1.7%. The sequences come from peripheral blood, collected in a trial of Ad26.COV2.S vaccine versus placebo. All receptors come from a person between 18 and 65 years old who received the Ad26.COV2.S COVID-19 vaccine or a placebo. Each CDR3 is given without its conserved first and last residue.

V,CDR3
TRBV27,ASSEPGQGTDTQY
TRBV7-3,ASSSEGYTGELF
TRBV11-2,ASSPPEKLF
TRBV2,ASRQGALIYEQY
TRBV28,ASRTGTSSQY
TRBV5-1,ASSSGGSSYNEQF
TRBV6-5,ASSHTGFQETQY
TRBV28,ASSGDYSYNEQF
TRBV18,ASCIRETDTQY
TRBV25-1,ASSGPGRNTIY
TRBV7-8,ASSLAEVNTGELF
TRBV2,ASSSERTGIMNTEAF
TRBV7-8,ASSSTGDTGELF
TRBV7-2,ASSLGPKTNTEAF
TRBV6-2/TRBV6-3,ASSLESTGELF
TRBV20-1,SASSMNYNSPLH
TRBV19,ASSWGGLSTGELF
TRBV10-2,ASKMGGTDTQY
TRBV27,ASSLYSRLNYGYT
TRBV5-1,ASSVQNGGEEKLF